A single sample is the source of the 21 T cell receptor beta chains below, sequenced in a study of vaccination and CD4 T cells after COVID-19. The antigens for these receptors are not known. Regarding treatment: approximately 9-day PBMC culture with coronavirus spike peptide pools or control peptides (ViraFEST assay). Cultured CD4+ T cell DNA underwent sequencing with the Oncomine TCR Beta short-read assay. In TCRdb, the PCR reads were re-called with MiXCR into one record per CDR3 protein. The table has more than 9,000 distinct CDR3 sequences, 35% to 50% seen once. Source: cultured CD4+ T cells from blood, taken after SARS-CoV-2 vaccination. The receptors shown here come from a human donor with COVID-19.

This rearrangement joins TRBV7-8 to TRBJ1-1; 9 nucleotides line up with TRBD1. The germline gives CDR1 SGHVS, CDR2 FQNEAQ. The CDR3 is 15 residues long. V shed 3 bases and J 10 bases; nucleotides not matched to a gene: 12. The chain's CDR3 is CASSFGGTGSSGAFF. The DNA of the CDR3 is TGTGCCAGCAGCTTTGGCGGGACAGGGAGTTCTGGAGCTTTCTTT.

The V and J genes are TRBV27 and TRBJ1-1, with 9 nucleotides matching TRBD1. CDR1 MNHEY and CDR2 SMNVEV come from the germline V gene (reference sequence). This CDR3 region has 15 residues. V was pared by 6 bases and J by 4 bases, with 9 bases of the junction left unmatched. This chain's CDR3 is CASRSNRGHGTEAFF. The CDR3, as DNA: TGTGCCAGCAGATCTAACAGGGGGCACGGCACTGAAGCTTTCTTT.

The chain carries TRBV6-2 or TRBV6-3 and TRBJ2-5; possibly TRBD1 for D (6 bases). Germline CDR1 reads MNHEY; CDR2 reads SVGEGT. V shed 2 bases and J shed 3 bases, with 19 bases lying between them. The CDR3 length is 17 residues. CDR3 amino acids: CASSYPTLQGFEETQYF. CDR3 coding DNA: TGTGCCAGCAGTTACCCCACCCTACAGGGTTTTGAAGAGACCCAGTACTTC.

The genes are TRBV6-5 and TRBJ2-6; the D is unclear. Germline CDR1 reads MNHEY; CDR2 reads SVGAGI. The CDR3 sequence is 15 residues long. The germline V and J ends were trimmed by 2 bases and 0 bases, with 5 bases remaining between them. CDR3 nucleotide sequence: TGTGCCAGCAGTTACGGTAGCTCTGGGGCCAACGTCCTGACTTTC. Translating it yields CASSYGSSGANVLTF.

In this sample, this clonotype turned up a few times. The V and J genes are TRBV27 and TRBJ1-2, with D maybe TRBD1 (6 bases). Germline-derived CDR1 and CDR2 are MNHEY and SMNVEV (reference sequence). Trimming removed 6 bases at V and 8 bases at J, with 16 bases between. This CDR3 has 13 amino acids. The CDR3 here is CASRRSGGQGYTF. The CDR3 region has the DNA TGTGCCAGCAGACGATCCGGCGGACAGGGCTACACCTTC.

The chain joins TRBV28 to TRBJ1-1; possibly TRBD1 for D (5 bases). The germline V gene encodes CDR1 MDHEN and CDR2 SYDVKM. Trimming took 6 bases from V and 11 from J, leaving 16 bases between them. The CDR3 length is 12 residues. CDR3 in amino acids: CASRVGSGGAFF. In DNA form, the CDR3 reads TGTGCCAGCAGGGTGGGGTCGGGGGGTGCTTTCTTT.

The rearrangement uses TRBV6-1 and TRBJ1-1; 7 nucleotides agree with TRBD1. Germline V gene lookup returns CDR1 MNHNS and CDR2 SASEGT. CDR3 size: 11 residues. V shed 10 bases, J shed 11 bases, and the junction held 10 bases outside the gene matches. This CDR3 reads CAIGGGGEAFF. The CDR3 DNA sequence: TGTGCCATCGGAGGGGGCGGTGAGGCTTTCTTT.

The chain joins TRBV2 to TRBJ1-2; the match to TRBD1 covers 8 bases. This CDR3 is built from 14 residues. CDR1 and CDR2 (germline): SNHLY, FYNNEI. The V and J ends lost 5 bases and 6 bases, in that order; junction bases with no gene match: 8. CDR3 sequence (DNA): TGTGCCAGCAGTCTCGGACAGGGAGGAGATGGCTACACCTTC. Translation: CASSLGQGGDGYTF.

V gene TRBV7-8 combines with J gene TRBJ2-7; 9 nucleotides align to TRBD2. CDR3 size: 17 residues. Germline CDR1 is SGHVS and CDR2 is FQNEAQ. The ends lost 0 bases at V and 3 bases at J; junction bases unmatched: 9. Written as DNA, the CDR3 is TGTGCCAGCAGCTTAGCGCTTTCTAGCGGGGCCTACTACGAGCAGTACTTC. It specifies CASSLALSSGAYYEQYF.

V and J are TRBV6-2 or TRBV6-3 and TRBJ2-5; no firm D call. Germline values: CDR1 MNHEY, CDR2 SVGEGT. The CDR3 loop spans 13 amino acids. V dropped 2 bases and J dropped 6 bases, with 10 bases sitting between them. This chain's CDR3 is CASSYLTPKTQYF. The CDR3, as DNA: TGTGCCAGCAGTTACCTGACCCCTAAGACCCAGTACTTC.

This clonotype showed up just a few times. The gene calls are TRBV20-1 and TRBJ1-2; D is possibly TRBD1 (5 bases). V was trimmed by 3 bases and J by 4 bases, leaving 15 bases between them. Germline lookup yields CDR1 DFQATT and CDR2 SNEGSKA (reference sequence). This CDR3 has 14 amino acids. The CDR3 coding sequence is TGCAGTGCTAGTGGGACGACCCCCTCCTATGGCTACACCTTC. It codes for CSASGTTPSYGYTF.

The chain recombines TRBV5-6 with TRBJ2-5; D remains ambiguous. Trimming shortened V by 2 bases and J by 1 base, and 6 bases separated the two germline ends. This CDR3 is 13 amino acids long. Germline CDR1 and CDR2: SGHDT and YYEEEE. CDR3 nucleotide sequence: TGTGCCAGCAGCTTCAGTCTCCAAGAGACCCAGTACTTC. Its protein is CASSFSLQETQYF.

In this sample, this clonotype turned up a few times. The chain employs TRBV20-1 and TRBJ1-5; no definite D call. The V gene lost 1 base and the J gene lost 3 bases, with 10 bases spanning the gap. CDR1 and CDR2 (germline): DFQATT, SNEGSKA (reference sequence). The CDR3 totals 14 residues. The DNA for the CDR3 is TGCAGTGCTAGAGGGCGTACCTACAATCAGCCCCAGCATTTT. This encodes CSARGRTYNQPQHF.

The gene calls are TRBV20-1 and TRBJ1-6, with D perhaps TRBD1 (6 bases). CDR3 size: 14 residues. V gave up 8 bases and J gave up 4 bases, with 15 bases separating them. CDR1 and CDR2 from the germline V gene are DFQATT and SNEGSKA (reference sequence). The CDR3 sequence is CSIRGGGYNSPLHF. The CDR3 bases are TGCAGTATTAGAGGGGGGGGATATAATTCACCCCTCCACTTT.

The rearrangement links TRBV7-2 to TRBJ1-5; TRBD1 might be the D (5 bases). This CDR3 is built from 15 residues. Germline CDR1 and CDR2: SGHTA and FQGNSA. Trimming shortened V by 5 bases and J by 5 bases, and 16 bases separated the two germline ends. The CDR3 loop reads CASSPPGGGDQPQHF. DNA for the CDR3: TGTGCCAGCAGCCCCCCGGGGGGGGGAGATCAGCCCCAGCATTTT.

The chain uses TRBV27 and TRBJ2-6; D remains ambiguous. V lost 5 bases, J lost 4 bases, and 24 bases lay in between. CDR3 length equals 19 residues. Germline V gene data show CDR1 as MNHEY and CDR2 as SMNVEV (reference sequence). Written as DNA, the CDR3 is TGTGCCAGCAGTCCCCCGTGGCCGCCCCCCCCCCTGGGGGCCAACGTCCTGACTTTC. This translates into CASSPPWPPPPLGANVLTF.

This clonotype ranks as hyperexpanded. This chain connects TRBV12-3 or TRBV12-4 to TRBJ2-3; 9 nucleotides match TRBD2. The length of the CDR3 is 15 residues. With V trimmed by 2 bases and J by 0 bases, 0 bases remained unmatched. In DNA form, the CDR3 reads TGTGCCAGCAGTTTACTAGCGGGGAGCACAGATACGCAGTATTTT. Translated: CASSLLAGSTDTQYF.

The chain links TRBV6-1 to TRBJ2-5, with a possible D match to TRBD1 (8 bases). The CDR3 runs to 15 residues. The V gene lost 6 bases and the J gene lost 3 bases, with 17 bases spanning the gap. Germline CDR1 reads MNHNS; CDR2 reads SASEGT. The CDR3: CASSIQGAGEETQYF. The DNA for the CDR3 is TGTGCCAGCAGCATTCAGGGGGCGGGGGAAGAGACCCAGTACTTC.

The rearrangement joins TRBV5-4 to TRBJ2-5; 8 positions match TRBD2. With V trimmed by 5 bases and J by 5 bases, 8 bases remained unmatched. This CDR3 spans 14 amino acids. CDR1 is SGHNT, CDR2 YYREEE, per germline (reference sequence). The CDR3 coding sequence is TGTGCCAGCAGACGGGGGGGGACACGGGAGACCCAGTACTTC. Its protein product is CASRRGGTRETQYF.

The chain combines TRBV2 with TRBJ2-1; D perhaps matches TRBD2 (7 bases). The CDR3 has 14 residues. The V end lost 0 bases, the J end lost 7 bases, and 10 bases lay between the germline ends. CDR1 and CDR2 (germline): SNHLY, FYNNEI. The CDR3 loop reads CASSEARGGNEQFF. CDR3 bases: TGTGCCAGCAGTGAAGCGAGGGGGGGAAATGAGCAGTTCTTC. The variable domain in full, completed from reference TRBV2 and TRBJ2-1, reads EPEVTQTPSHQVTQMGQEVILRCVPISNHLYFYWYRQILGQKVEFLVSFYNNEISEKSEIFDDQFSVERPDGSNFTLKIRSTKLEDSAMYFCASSEARGGNEQFFGPGTRLTVL.

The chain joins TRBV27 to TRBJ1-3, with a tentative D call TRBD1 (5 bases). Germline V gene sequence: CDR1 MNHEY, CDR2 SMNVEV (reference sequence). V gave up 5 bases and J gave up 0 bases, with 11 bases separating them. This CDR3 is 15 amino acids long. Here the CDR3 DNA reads TGTGCCAGCAGTCGGACAATAGGCTCTGGAAACACCATATATTTT. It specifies CASSRTIGSGNTIYF.